This paragraph covers one TCR beta chain sequence. What it binds is not known. Germline lookup yields CDR1 MNHEY and CDR2 SVGAGI. This CDR3 spans 15 amino acids. After removal of 6 bases from V and 2 bases from J, the junction contained 6 bases not matched to a gene. Investigators separated out CD4+ T cells once less than 11 days of culture had passed. A PCR test confirmed that the person had SARS-CoV-2 infection between March and December 2020. It was two doses of either the BNT162b2 or mRNA-1273 vaccine that participants received. IL-2 medium supplanted half the medium on days 3 and 7. The source of the sample is a study of vaccination effects on CD4 cells after COVID-19. In the study overall: Late post-vaccine samples came at days +241, +227 and +161 respectively. Peptides at about 9.9 ug/ml and IL-2 at 10 IU/ml were added to 2 million or so PBMC per well. Samples gathered post-vaccine arrived a median of 72 days past the second dose.

Profiling relied on immunoSEQ multiplex PCR, and the TCRdb table lists in-frame clones only, not all of them. The sample holds some 31,000 clones, roughly 80% seen once. J is TRBJ2-1 and V is TRBV6-5; TRBD2 agrees at 8 bases. This receptor was identified in a human donor who had a prior SARS-CoV-2 infection. This specimen was CD4+ T cells from PBMCs cultured without peptide, taken after COVID-19 vaccination. The CDR3 is CASSNLLAAYNEQFF. The CDR3 DNA reads as TGTGCCAGCAGCAATCTACTAGCGGCCTACAATGAGCAGTTCTTC.